In this sample, the clone carrying this T cell receptor beta chain turned up a few times. Its antigen is not identified. V lost 7 bases to trimming and J lost 5 bases, with 5 bases between them. There are 10 residues in the CDR3. The sample belongs to a study of response to subunit inactivated influenza vaccine. Points from the study as a whole: With each seasonal influenza vaccination, the authors suggested, few new T cells are recruited.

TCRdb reprocessed the RT-PCR reads with MiXCR, giving one entry per CDR3 protein. The sample carries 860,000 or so distinct CDR3 sequences, 20% to 25% recorded once. The rearrangement joins TRBV12-3 or TRBV12-4 to TRBJ1-1; D not resolved. The specimen comprised PBMCs from blood, sampled 4 to 6 days after vaccination. The TCR originated in a man between 50 and 59 years old who received an inactivated influenza vaccine. CDR3 sequence: CASMRTEAFF. DNA of the CDR3: TGTGCCAGCATGCGGACTGAAGCTTTCTTT.